These 9 T cell receptor beta chains came from one sample sequenced in a study of T cell responses to AZD1222 COVID-19 vaccine. Only in-frame clones appear in the TCRdb table, and some are missing; sequencing was by immunoSEQ multiplex PCR. Of 75,000 to 95,000 clones in the sample, about 92% are singletons; the top ten hold 4.2%. The sample in question was peripheral blood, obtained on day 0 of AZD1222 vaccination. Receptors originate from an adult in good health.

The chain has TRBV7-6 and TRBJ1-2, with 11 positions matching TRBD1. The CDR3 contains 16 residues. The V and J ends lost 5 bases and 7 bases, in that order; junction bases with no gene match: 12. Germline loops: CDR1 SGHVS, CDR2 FNYEAQ. In nucleotides, the CDR3 is TGTGCCAGCAGCCAGCAGTATGGACAGGGGGCGGGTGGCTACACCTTC. This translates into CASSQQYGQGAGGYTF.

The chain uses TRBV27 and TRBJ2-7; 8 nucleotides agree with TRBD1. The CDR3 totals 13 residues. Per germline, CDR1 MNHEY and CDR2 SMNVEV (reference sequence). Losses at the gene ends were 2 bases for V and 6 bases for J; bases not matched to a gene: 3. The CDR3 nucleotides are TGTGCCAGCAGTTTACAGGGGGCAATCGAGCAGTACTTC. It yields the protein CASSLQGAIEQYF.

CDR3 loop: CASSVPGPGEKLFF. The CDR3 bases are TGTGCCAGCAGCGTCCCGGGGCCCGGGGAAAAACTGTTTTTT. The chain uses TRBV5-4 and TRBJ1-4, with D tentatively TRBD1 (5 bases). There are 14 residues in the CDR3. V shed 4 bases and J shed 8 bases, with 15 bases lying between them. The germline V gene has CDR1 SGHNT and CDR2 YYREEE (reference sequence). Full variable domain (outside the CDR3, taken from reference TRBV5-4 and TRBJ1-4): ETGVTQSPTHLIKTRGQQVTLRCSSQSGHNTVSWYQQALGQGPQFIFQYYREEENGRGNFPPRFSGLQFPNYSSELNVNALELDDSALYLCASSVPGPGEKLFFGSGTQLSVL.

The chain has TRBV6-5 and TRBJ1-1; D gene ambiguous. The CDR3 loop spans 11 amino acids. The V gene lost 6 bases and the J gene lost 1 base, with 3 bases spanning the gap. From germline, CDR1 is MNHEY and CDR2 SVGAGI. This CDR3 reads CASSRNTEAFF. The CDR3 DNA reads as TGTGCCAGCAGCAGGAACACTGAAGCTTTCTTT.

This clone was detected once. The CDR3 is CASTPFKLGHRTPDSTGTYTQYF. The DNA of the CDR3 is TGTGCCAGCACCCCATTTAAGCTCGGACACCGAACTCCCGATTCTACCGGCACGTATACGCAGTATTTT. The chain carries TRBV14 and TRBJ2-3, with D maybe TRBD1 (5 bases). Looked up from germline, CDR1 is SGHDN and CDR2 is FVKESK. With 7 bases removed from V and 7 bases from J, the gap between germline ends came to 45 bases. The CDR3 is 23 residues long.

V gene TRBV6-5 combines with J gene TRBJ1-2, with TRBD1 as a possible D gene (5 bases). Germline CDR1 MNHEY, CDR2 SVGAGI. The CDR3 extends over 13 amino acids. Between the trimmed V and J ends, which lost 6 bases and 4 bases, there was a span of 12 bases. Here the CDR3 reads CASREGLTYGYTF. The DNA of the CDR3 is TGTGCCAGCAGGGAGGGACTGACCTATGGCTACACCTTC.

J is TRBJ2-2 and V is TRBV4-2; D remains unclear. Trimming stripped 4 bases from V and 8 bases from J, with 17 bases between. Per germline, CDR1 LGHNA and CDR2 YNFKEQ. The CDR3 sequence is 15 residues long. CDR3 amino acids: CASSPDRALPGELFF. In DNA form, the CDR3 reads TGTGCCAGCAGCCCCGACCGAGCCCTACCGGGGGAGCTGTTTTTT.

V and J are TRBV3-1 (or the pseudogene TRBV3-2) and TRBJ2-3, with a possible D match to TRBD1 (6 bases). Trimming pared 4 bases from V and 4 bases from J, leaving 15 bases between. The CDR3 consists of 15 residues. Germline V gene data show CDR1 as LGHDT and CDR2 as YNNKEL (reference sequence). The CDR3, as DNA: TGTGCCAGCAGCCGTAATCCAGGGGTGCCAGATACGCAGTATTTT. Translating gives CASSRNPGVPDTQYF.

The CDR3 DNA reads TGTGCCAGCAGCTTCGACATCTCTGGGGCCAACGTCCTGACTTTC. This sequence encodes CASSFDISGANVLTF. The chain is built from TRBV7-3 and TRBJ2-6; no firm D call. This CDR3 has 15 residues. V was trimmed by 3 bases and J by 0 bases, leaving 6 bases between them. CDR1 and CDR2 (germline): SGHTA, FQGTGA.